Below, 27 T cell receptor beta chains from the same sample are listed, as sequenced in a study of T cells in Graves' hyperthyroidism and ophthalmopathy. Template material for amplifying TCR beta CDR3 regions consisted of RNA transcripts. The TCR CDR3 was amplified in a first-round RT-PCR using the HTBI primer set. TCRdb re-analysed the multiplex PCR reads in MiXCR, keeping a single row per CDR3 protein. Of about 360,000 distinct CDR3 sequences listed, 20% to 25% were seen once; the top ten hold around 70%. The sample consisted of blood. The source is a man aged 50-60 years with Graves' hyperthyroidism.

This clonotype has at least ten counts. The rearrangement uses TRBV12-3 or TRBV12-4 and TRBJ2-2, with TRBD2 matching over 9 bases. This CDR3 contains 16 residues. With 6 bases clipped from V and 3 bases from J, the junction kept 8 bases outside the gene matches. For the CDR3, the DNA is TGTGCCAGCAGCTTCAGCGGGAGGTCTTACACCGGGGAGCTGTTTTTT. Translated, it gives CASSFSGRSYTGELFF.

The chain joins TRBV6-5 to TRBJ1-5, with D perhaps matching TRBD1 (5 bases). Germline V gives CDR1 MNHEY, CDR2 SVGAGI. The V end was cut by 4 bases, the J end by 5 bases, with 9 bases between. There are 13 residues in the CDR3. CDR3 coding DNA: TGTGCCAGCAGTTCAGGGAGGTATCAGCCCCAGCATTTT. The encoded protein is CASSSGRYQPQHF.

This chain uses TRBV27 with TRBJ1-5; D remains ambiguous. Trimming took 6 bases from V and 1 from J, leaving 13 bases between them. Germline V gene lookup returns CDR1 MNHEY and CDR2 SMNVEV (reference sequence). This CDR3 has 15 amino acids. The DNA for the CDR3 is TGTGCCAGCAGACCCTATACCGGAAGCAATCAGCCCCAGCATTTT. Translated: CASRPYTGSNQPQHF.

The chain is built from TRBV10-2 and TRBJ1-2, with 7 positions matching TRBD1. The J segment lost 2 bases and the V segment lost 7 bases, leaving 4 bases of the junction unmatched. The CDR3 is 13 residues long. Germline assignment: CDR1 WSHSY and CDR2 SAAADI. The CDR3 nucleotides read TGCGCCAGCACTGGACAGGAGAACTATGGCTACACCTTC. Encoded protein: CASTGQENYGYTF.

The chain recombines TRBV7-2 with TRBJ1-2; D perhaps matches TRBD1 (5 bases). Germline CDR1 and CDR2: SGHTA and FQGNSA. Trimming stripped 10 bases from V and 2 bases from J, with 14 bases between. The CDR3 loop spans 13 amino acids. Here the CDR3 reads CATKGRENYGYTF. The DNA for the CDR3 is TGTGCCACCAAGGGCAGGGAGAACTATGGCTACACCTTC.

CDR3 in amino acids: CASSLRRGGELFF. Here the CDR3 DNA reads TGTGCCAGCAGCCTCCGCCGGGGGGGGGAGCTGTTTTTT. The chain uses TRBV3-1 and TRBJ2-2; D perhaps matches TRBD2 (6 bases). Germline V gene lookup returns CDR1 LGHDT and CDR2 YNNKEL (reference sequence). Trimming left V 4 bases short and J 8 bases short, with 11 bases between. The length of the CDR3 is 13 residues.

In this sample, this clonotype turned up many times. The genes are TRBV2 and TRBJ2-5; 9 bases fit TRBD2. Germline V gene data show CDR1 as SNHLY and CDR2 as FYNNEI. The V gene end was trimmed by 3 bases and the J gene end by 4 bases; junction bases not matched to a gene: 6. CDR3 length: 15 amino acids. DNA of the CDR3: TGTGCCAGCAGTGAGGGCGGGGGGGGGGCAGAGACCCAGTACTTC. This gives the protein CASSEGGGGAETQYF. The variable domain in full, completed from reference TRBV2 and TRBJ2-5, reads EPEVTQTPSHQVTQMGQEVILRCVPISNHLYFYWYRQILGQKVEFLVSFYNNEISEKSEIFDDQFSVERPDGSNFTLKIRSTKLEDSAMYFCASSEGGGGAETQYFGPGTRLLVL.

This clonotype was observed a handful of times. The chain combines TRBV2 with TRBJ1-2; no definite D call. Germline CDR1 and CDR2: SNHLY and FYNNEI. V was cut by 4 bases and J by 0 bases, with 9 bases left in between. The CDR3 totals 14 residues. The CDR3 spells CASSASSTNYGYTF. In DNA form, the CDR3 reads TGTGCCAGCAGTGCGAGCAGTACTAACTATGGCTACACCTTC.

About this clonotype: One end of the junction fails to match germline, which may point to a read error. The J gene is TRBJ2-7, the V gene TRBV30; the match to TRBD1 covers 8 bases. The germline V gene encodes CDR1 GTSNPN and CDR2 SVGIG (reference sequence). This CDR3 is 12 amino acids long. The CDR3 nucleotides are TGTGTCTGGAGTGTACAGGGGGGCGAGCAGTACTTC. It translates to CVWSVQGGEQYF.

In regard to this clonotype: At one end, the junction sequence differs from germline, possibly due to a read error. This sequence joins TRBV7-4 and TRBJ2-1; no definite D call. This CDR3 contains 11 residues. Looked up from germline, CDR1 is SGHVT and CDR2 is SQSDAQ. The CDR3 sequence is CASSRANEQFF. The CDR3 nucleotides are TGCGCCAGCAGCCGAGCGAATGAGCAGTTCTTC.

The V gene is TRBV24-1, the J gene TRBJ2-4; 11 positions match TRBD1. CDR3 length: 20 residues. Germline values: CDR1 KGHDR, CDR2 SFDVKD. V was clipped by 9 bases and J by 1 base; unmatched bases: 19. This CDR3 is CATPLRGGTGGESAKNIQYF. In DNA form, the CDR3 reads TGTGCCACCCCCCTTCGGGGTGGGACAGGGGGTGAGTCCGCCAAAAACATTCAGTACTTC.

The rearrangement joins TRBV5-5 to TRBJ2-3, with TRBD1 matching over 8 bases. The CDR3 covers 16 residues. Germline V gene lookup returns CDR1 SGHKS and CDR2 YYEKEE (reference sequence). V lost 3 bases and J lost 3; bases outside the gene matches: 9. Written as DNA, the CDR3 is TGTGCCAGCAGCTGGAGGACAGGGATTGAAACAGATACGCAGTATTTT. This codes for CASSWRTGIETDTQYF.

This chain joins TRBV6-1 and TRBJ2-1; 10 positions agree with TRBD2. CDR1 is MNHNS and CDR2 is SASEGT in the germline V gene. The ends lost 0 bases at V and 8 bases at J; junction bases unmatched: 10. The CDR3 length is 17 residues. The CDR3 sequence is CASSEAKLAGALDEQFF. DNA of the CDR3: TGTGCCAGCAGTGAAGCGAAGCTAGCGGGAGCTCTCGATGAGCAGTTCTTC.

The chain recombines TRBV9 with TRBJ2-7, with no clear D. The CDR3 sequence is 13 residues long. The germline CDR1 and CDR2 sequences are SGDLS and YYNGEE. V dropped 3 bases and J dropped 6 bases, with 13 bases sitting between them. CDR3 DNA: TGTGCCAGCAGCGATCGGGTCAGTCCCGAGCAGTACTTC. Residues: CASSDRVSPEQYF. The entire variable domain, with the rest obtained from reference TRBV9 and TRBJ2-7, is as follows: DSGVTQTPKHLITATGQRVTLRCSPRSGDLSVYWYQQSLDQGLQFLIQYYNGEERAKGNILERFSAQQFPDLHSELNLSSLELGDSALYFCASSDRVSPEQYFGPGTRLTVT.

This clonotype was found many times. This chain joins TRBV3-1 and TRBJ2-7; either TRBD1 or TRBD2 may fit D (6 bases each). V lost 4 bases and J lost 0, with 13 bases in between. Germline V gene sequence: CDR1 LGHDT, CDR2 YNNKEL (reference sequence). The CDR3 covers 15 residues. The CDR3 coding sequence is TGTGCCAGCAGCCCGGGGGCTACTTCCTCCTACGAGCAGTACTTC. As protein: CASSPGATSSYEQYF.

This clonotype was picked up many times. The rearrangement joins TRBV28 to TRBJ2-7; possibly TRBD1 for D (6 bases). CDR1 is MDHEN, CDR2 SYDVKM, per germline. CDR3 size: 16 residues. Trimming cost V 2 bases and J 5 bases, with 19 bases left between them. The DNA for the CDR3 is TGTGCCAGCAGTTTACCCGGACAGATACGAGGTCACGAGCAGTACTTC. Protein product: CASSLPGQIRGHEQYF.

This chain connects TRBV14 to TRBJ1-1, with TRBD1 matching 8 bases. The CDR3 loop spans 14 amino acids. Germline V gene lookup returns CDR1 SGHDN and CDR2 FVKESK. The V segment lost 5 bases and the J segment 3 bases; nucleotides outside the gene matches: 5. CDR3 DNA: TGTGCCAGCAGCGACAGGGGATGGGACACTGAAGCTTTCTTT. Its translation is CASSDRGWDTEAFF.

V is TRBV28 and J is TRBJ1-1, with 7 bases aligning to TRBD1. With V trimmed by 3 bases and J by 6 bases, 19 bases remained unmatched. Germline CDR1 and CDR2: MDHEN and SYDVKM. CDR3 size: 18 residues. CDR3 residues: CASSFPDRMLDRDAEAFF. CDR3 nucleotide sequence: TGTGCCAGCAGTTTCCCGGACAGGATGTTAGACCGGGACGCTGAAGCTTTCTTT.

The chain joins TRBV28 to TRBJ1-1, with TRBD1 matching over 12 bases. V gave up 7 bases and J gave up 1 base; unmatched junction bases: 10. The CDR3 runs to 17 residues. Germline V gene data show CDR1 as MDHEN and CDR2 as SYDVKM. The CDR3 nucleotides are TGTGCCAGCACGCTTTGGGACAGGGGGCGACGGAACACTGAAGCTTTCTTT. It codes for CASTLWDRGRRNTEAFF.

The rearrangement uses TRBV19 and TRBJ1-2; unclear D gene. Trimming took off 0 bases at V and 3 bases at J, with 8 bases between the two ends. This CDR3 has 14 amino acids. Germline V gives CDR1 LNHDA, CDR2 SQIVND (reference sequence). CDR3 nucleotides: TGTGCCAGTAGTATAGACATACCCTACTATGGCTACACCTTC. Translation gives CASSIDIPYYGYTF.

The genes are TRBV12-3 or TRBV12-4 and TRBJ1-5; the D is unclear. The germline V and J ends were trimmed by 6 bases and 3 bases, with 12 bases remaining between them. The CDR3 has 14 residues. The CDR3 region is CASRLGRFNQPQHF. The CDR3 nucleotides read TGTGCCAGCAGACTTGGGCGGTTCAATCAGCCCCAGCATTTT.

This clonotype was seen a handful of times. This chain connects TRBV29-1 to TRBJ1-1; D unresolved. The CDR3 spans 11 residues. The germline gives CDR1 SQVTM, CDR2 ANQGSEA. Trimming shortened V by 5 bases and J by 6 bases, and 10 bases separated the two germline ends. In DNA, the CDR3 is TGCAGCGTTATGCGTATGGCTGAAGCTTTCTTT. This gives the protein CSVMRMAEAFF.

The CDR3 nucleotides are TGCAGTGCTATCCGGGACACCTTCAGGGAGCAGTACTTC. Residues: CSAIRDTFREQYF. This chain joins TRBV20-1 and TRBJ2-7, with D perhaps matching TRBD1 (6 bases). Germline CDR1 is DFQATT and CDR2 is SNEGSKA (reference sequence). This CDR3 has 13 residues. Deletions cut 4 bases from V and 7 bases from J, with 17 bases between.

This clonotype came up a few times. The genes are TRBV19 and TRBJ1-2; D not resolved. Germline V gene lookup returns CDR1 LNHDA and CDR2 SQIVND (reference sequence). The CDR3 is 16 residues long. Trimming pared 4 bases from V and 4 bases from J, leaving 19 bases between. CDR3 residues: CASSRSTSKGSYGYTF. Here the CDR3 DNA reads TGTGCCAGTAGTAGGTCGACTTCTAAAGGATCCTATGGCTACACCTTC.

The CDR3 nucleotides read TGTGCCAGTACCAGGGCTCGGTCCTACAATGAGCAGTTCTTC. Its protein is CASTRARSYNEQFF. The V call is TRBV19, the J call TRBJ2-1; D might be TRBD1 (5 bases). The CDR3 runs to 14 residues. V dropped 7 bases and J dropped 1 base, with 11 bases sitting between them. Germline values: CDR1 LNHDA, CDR2 SQIVND (reference sequence).

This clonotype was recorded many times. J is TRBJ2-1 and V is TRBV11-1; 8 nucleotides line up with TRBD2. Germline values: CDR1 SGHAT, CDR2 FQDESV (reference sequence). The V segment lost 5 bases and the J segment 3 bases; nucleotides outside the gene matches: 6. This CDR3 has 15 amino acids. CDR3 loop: CASSQSGSGYNEQFF. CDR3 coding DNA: TGTGCCAGCAGCCAAAGCGGGAGCGGCTACAATGAGCAGTTCTTC.

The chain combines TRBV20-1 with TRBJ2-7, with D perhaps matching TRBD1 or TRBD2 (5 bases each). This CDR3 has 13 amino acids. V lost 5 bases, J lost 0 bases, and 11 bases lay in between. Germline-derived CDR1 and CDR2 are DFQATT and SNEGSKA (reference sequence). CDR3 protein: CSAAWGTSYEQYF. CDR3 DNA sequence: TGCAGTGCTGCGTGGGGGACCTCCTACGAGCAGTACTTC.